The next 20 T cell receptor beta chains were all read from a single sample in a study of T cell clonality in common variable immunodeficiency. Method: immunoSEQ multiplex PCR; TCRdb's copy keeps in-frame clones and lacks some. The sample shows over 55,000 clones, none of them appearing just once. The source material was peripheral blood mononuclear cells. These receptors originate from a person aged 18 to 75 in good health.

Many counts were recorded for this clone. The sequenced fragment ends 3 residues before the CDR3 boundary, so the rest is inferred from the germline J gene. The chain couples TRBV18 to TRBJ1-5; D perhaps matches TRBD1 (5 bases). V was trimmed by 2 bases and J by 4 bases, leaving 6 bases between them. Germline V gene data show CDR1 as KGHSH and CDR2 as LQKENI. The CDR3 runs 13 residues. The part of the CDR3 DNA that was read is TGTGCCAGCTCACCAGACAGAAATCAGCCC. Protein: CASSPDRNQP. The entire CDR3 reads CASSPDRNQPQHF.

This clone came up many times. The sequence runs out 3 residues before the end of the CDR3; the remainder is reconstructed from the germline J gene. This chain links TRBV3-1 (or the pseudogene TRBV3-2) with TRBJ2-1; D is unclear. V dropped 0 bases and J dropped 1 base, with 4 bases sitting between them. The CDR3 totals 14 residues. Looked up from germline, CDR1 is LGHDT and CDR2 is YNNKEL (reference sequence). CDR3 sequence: CASSQDMSYNEQFF. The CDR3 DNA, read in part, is TGTGCCAGCAGCCAAGACATGTCCTACAATGAG.

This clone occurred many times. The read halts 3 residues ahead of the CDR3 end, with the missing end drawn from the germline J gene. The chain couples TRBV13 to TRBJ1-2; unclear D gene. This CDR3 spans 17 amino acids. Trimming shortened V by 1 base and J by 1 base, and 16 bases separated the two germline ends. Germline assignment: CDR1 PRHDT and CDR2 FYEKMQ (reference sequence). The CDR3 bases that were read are TGTGCCAGCAGCTTAGTAGTAGCAACTACAAATAACTATGGC. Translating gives CASSLVVATTNNYG. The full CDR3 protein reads CASSLVVATTNNYGYTF.

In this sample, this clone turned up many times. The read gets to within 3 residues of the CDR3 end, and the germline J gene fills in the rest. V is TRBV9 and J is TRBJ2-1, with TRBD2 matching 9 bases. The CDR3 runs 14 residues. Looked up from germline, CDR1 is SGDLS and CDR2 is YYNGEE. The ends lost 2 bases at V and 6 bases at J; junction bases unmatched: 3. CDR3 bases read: TGTGCCAGCAGCGTTGTTAGCGGGAGCAATGAG. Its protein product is CASSVVSGSNE. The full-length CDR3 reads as CASSVVSGSNEQFF.

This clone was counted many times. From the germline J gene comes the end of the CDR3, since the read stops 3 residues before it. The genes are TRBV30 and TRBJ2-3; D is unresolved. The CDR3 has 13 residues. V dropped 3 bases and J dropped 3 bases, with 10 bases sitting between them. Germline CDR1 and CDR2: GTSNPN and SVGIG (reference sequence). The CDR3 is CAWSPSVTDTQYF. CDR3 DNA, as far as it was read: TGTGCCTGGAGCCCGAGCGTAACAGATACG.

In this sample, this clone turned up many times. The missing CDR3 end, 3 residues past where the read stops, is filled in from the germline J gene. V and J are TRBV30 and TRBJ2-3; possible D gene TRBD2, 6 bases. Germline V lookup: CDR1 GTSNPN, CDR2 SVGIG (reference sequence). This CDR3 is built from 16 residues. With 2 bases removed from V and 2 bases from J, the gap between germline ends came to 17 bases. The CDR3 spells CAWSQSGRGPTDTQYF. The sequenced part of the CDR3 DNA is TGTGCCTGGAGTCAATCGGGGCGGGGACCCACAGATACG. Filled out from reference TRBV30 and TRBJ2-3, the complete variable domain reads SQTIHQWPATLVQPVGSPLSLECTVEGTSNPNLYWYRQAAGRGLQLLFYSVGIGQISSEVPQNLSASRPQDRQFILSSKKLLLSDSGFYLCAWSQSGRGPTDTQYFGPGTRLTVL.

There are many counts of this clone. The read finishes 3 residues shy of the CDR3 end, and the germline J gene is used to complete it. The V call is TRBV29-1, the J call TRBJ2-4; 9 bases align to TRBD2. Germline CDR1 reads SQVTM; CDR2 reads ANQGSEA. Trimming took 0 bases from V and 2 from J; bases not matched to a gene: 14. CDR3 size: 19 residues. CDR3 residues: CSVEESVGGRAGTKNIQYF. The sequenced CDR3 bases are TGCAGCGTTGAAGAGTCCGTCGGCGGGAGGGCCGGGACCAAAAACATT. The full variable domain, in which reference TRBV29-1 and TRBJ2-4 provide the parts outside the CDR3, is SAVISQKPSRDICQRGTSLTIQCQVDSQVTMMFWYRQQPGQSLTLIATANQGSEATYESGFVIDKFPISRPNLTFSTLTVSNMSPEDSSIYLCSVEESVGGRAGTKNIQYFGAGTRLSVL.

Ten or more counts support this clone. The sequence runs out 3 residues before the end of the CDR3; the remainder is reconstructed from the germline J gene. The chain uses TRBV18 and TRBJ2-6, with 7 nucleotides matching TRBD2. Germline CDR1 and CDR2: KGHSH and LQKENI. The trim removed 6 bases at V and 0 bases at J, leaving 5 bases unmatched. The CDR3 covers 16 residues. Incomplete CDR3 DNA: TGTGCCAGCTCCCCCCGGGGGGACTCTGGGGCCAACGTC. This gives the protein CASSPRGDSGANV. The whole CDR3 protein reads CASSPRGDSGANVLTF.

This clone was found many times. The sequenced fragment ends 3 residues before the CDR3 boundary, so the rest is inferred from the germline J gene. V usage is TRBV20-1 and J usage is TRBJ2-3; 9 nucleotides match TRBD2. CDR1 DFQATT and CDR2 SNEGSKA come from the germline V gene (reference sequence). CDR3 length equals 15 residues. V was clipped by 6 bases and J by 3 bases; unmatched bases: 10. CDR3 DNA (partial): TGCAGTGCGACGGTAGCGGGAGAGGTGACAGATACG. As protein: CSATVAGEVTDT. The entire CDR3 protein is CSATVAGEVTDTQYF.

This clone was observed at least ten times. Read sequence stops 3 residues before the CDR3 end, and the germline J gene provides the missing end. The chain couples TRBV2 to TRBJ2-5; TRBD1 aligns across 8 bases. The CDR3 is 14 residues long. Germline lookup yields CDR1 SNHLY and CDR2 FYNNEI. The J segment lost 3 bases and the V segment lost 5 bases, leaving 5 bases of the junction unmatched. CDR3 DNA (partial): TGTGCCAGCAGTACGGAGGACAGGGAAGAGACC. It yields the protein CASSTEDREET. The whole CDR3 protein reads CASSTEDREETQYF.

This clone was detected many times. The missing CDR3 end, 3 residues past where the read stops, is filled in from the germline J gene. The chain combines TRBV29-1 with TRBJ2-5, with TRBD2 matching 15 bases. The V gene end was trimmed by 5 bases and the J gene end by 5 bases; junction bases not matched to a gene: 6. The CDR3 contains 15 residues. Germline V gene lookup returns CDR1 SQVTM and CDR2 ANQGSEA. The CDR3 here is CSVSGLAGGLETQYF. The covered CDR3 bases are TGCAGCGTTTCCGGACTAGCGGGAGGGCTGGAGACC.

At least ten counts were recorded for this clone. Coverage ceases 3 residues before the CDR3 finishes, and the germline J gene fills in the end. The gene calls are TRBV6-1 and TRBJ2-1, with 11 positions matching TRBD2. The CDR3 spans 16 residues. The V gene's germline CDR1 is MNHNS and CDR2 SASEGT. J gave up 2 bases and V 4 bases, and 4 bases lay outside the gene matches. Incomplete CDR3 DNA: TGTGCCAGCAGTGTAATTAGCGGGAGGGCCTACAATGAG. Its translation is CASSVISGRAYNE. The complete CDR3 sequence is CASSVISGRAYNEQFF.

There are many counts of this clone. The part of the CDR3 DNA that was read is TGTGCCTGGAGTGCCCTACCCTCCGAG. This gives the protein CAWSALPSE. The whole CDR3 sequence is CAWSALPSEQYF. The rearrangement joins TRBV30 to TRBJ2-7; D unresolved. Read coverage stops 3 residues before the CDR3 terminus; the germline J gene supplies the remainder. The V and J ends lost 1 base and 6 bases respectively, with 10 bases between them. There are 12 residues in the CDR3. Germline assignment: CDR1 GTSNPN and CDR2 SVGIG (reference sequence).

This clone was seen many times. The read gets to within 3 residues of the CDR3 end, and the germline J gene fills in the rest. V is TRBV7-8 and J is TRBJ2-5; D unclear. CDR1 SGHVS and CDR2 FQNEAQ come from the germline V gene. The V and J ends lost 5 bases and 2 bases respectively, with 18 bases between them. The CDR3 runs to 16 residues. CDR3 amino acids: CASSRPETYLQETQYF. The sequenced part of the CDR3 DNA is TGTGCCAGCAGCCGTCCAGAGACTTACCTACAAGAGACC.

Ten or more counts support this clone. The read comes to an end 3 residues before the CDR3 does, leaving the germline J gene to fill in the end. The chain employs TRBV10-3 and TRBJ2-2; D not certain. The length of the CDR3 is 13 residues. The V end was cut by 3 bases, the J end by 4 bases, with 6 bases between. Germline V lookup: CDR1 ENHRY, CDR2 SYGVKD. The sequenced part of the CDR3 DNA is TGTGCCATCAGTGAAAAGGTCACCGGGGAG. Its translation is CAISEKVTGE. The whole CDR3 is CAISEKVTGELFF.

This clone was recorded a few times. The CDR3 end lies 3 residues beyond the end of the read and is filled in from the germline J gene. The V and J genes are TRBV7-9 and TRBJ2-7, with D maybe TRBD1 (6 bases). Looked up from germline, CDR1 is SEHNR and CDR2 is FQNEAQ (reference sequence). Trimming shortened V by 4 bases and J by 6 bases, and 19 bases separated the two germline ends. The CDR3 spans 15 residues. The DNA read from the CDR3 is TGTGCCAGCAGCTCATTACACAGGGATATAGGCGAG. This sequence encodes CASSSLHRDIGE. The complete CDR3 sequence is CASSSLHRDIGEQYF.

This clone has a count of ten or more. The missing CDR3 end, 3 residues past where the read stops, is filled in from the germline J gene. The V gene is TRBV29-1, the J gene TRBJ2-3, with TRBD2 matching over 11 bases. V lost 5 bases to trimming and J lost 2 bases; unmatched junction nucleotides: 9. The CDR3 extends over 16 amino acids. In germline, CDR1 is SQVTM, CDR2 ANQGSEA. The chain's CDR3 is CSVRPLAGGSTDTQYF. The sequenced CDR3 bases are TGCAGCGTTAGGCCCCTAGCGGGAGGCTCCACAGATACG.

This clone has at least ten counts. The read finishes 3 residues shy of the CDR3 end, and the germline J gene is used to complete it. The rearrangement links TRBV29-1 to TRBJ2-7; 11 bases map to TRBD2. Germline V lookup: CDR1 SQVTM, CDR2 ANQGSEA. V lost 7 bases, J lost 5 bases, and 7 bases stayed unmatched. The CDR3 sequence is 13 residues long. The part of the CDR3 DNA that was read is TGCAGCGCTGGGACTAGCGGTCTGCACGAG. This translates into CSAGTSGLHE. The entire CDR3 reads CSAGTSGLHEQYF.

The CDR3 DNA, read in part, is TGCAGTGGACTCGGTCAGGGCTCCTACAATGAG. It is translated as CSGLGQGSYNE. The entire CDR3 protein reads CSGLGQGSYNEQFF. The chain uses TRBV20-1 and TRBJ2-1, with D maybe TRBD1 (5 bases). The CDR3 end lies 3 residues beyond the end of the read and is filled in from the germline J gene. The CDR3 is 14 amino acids. Germline V gene data show CDR1 as DFQATT and CDR2 as SNEGSKA (reference sequence). With 7 bases removed from V and 0 bases from J, the gap between germline ends came to 13 bases.

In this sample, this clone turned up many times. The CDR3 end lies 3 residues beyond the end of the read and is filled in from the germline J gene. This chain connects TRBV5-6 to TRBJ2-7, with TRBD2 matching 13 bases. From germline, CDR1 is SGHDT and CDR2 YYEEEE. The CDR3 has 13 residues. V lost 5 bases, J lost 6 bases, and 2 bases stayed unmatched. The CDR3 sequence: CASSWTSGSEQYF. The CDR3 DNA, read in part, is TGTGCCAGCAGTTGGACTAGCGGGAGCGAG.